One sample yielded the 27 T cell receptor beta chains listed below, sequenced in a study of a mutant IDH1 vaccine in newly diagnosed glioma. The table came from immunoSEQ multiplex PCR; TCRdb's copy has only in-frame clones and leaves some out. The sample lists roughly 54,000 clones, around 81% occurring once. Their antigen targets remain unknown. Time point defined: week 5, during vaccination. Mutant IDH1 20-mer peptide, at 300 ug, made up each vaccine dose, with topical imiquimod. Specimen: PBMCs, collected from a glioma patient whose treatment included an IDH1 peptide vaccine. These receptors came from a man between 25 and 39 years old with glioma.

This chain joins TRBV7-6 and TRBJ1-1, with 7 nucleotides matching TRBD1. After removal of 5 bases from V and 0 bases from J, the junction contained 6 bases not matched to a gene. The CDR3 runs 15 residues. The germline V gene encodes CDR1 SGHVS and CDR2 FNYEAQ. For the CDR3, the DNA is TGTGCCAGCAGCGGAGGGACAGACATGAACACTGAAGCTTTCTTT. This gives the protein CASSGGTDMNTEAFF.

The CDR3 here is CASSTQDRSPEAFF. DNA of the CDR3: TGTGCCAGCAGCACTCAAGACAGATCCCCTGAAGCTTTCTTT. The rearrangement links TRBV7-6 to TRBJ1-1, with a weak D call TRBD1 (5 bases). CDR1 and CDR2 from the germline V gene are SGHVS and FNYEAQ. The CDR3 is 14 residues long. Trimming left V 5 bases short and J 6 bases short, with 16 bases between.

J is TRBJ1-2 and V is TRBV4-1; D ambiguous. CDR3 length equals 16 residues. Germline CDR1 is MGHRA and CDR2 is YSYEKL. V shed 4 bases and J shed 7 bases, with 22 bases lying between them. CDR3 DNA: TGCGCCAGCAGCCCCCGGTTAGGAGAACGAGCAGTTGGCTACACCTTC. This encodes CASSPRLGERAVGYTF.

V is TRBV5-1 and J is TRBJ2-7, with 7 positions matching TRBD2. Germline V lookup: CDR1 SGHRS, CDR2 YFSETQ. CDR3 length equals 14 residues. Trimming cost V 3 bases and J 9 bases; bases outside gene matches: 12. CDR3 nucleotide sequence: TGCGCCAGCAGCTGGGCGGGGGAGGCCTCTGGGCAGTACTTC. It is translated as CASSWAGEASGQYF.

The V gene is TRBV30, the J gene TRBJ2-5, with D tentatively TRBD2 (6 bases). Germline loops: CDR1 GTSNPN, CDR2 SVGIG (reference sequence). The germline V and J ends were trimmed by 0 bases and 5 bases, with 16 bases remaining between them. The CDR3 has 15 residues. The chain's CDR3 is CAWSVQRTIGETQYF. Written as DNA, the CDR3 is TGTGCCTGGAGTGTACAAAGGACTATCGGGGAGACCCAGTACTTC.

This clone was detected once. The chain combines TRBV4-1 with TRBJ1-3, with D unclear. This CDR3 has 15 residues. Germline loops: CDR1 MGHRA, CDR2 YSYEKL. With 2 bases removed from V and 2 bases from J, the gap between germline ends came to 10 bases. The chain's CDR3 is CASSQRAGTGNTIYF. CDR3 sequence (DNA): TGCGCCAGCAGCCAAAGAGCCGGCACTGGAAACACCATATATTTT.

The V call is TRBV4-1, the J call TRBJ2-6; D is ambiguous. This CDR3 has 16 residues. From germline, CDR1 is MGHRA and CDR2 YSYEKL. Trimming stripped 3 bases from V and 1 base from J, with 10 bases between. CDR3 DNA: TGCGCCAGCAGCCAGTATGGGAAATCTGGGGCCAACGTCCTGACTTTC. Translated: CASSQYGKSGANVLTF.

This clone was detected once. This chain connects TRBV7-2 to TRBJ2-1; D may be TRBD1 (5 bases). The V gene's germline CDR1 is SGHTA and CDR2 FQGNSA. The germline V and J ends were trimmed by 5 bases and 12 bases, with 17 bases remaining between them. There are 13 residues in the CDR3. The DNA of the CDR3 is TGTGCCAGCAGCCCTCTGTTTGGGGCAGGGCAGTTCTTC. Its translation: CASSPLFGAGQFF. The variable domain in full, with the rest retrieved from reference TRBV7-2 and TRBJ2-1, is GAGVSQSPSNKVTEKGKDVELRCDPISGHTALYWYRQSLGQGLEFLIYFQGNSAPDKSGLPSDRFSAERTGGSVSTLTIQRTQQEDSAVYLCASSPLFGAGQFFGPGTRLTVL.

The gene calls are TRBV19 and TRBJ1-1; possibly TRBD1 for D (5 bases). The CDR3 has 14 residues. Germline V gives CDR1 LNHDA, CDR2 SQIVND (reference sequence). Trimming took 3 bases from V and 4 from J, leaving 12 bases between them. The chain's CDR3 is CASSIMGRGTEAFF. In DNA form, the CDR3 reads TGTGCCAGTAGTATTATGGGGAGGGGCACTGAAGCTTTCTTT. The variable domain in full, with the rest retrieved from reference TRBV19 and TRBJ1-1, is DGGITQSPKYLFRKEGQNVTLSCEQNLNHDAMYWYRQDPGQGLRLIYYSQIVNDFQKGDIAEGYSVSREKKESFPLTVTSAQKNPTAFYLCASSIMGRGTEAFFGQGTRLTVV.

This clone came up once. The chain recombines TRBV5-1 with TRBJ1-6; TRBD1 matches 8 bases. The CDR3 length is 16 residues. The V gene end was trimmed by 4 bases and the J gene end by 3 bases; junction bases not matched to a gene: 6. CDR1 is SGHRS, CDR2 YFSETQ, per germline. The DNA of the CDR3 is TGCGCCAGCAGCACCCGGACAGGGAACTATAATTCACCCCTCCACTTT. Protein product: CASSTRTGNYNSPLHF. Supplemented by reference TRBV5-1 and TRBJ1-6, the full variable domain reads KAGVTQTPRYLIKTRGQQVTLSCSPISGHRSVSWYQQTPGQGLQFLFEYFSETQRNKGNFPGRFSGRQFSNSRSEMNVSTLELGDSALYLCASSTRTGNYNSPLHFGNGTRLTVT.

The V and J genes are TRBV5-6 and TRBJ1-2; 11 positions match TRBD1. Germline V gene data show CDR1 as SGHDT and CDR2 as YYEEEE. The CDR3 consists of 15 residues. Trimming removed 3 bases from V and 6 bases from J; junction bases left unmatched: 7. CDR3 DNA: TGTGCCAGCAGCTCCGGACAGGGGGCTCTAGATGGCTACACCTTC. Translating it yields CASSSGQGALDGYTF.

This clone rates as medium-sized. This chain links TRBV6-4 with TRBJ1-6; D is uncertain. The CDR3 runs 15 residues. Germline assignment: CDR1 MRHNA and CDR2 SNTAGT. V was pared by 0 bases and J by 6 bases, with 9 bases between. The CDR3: CASSDSTDPNSPLHF. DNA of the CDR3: TGTGCCAGCAGTGACTCTACGGACCCTAATTCACCCCTCCACTTT.

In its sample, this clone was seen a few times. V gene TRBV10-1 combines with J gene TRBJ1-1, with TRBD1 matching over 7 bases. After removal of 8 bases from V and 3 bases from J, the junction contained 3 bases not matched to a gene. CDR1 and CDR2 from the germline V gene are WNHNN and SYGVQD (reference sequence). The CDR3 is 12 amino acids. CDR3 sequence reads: CASRQGHTEAFF. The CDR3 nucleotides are TGCGCCAGCCGACAGGGCCACACTGAAGCTTTCTTT.

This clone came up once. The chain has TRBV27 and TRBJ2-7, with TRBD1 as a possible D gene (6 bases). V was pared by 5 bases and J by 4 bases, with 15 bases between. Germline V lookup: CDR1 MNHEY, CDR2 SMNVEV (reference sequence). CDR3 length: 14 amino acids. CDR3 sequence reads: CASSPQGIAYEQYF. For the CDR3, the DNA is TGTGCCAGCAGTCCCCAGGGGATCGCGTACGAGCAGTACTTC.

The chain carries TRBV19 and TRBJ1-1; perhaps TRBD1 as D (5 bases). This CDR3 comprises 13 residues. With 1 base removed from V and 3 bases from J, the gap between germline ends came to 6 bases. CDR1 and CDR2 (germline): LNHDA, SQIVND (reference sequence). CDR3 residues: CASSIAGDTEAFF. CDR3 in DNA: TGTGCCAGTAGTATAGCGGGGGACACTGAAGCTTTCTTT.

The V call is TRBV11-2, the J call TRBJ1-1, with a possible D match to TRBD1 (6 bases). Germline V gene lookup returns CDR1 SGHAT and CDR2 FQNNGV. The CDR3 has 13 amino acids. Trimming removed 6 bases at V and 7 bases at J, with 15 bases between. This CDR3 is CASRQTIGGEAFF. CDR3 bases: TGTGCCAGCAGACAAACAATAGGGGGTGAAGCTTTCTTT.

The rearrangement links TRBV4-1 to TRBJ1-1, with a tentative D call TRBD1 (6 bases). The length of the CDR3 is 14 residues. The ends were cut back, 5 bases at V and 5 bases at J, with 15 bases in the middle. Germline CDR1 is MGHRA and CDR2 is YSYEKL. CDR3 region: CASSTPQGGTEAFF. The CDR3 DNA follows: TGCGCCAGCAGCACTCCACAGGGTGGTACTGAAGCTTTCTTT.

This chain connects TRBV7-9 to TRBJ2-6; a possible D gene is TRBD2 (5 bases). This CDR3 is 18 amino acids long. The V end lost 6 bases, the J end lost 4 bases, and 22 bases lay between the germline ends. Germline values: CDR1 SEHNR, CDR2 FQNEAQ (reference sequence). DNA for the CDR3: TGTGCCAGCAGACCTTGGGTGGGGAGAGGTTCCGGGGCCAACGTCCTGACTTTC. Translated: CASRPWVGRGSGANVLTF.

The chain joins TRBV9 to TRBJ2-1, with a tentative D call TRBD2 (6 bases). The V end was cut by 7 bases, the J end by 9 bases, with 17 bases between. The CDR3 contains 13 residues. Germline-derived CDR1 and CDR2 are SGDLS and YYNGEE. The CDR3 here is CASPGVVLGEQFF. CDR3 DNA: TGTGCCAGCCCGGGGGTAGTCCTGGGTGAGCAGTTCTTC.

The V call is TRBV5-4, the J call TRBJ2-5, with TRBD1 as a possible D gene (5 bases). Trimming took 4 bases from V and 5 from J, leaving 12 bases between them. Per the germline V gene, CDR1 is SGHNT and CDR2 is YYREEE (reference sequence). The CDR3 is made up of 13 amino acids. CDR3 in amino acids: CASSIGQRETQYF. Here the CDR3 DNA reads TGTGCCAGCAGCATTGGACAAAGGGAGACCCAGTACTTC.

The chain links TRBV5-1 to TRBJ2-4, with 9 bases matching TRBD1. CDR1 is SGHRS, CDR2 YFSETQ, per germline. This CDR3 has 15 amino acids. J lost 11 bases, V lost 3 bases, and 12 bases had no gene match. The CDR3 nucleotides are TGCGCCAGCAGCTCCATCCCGGGACAGGGAATGCTTCAGTACTTC. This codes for CASSSIPGQGMLQYF.

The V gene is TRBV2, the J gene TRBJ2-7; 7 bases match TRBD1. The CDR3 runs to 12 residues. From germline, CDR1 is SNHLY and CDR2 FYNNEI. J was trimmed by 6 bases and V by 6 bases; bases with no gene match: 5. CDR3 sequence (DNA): TGTGCCAGCAGCACAGGGGTCGGCGAGCAGTACTTC. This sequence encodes CASSTGVGEQYF. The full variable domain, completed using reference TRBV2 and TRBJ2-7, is EPEVTQTPSHQVTQMGQEVILRCVPISNHLYFYWYRQILGQKVEFLVSFYNNEISEKSEIFDDQFSVERPDGSNFTLKIRSTKLEDSAMYFCASSTGVGEQYFGPGTRLTVT.

CDR3 in DNA: TGTGCCAGCAGTTTGTCCTCGACAGGGTCAAGACCCCAGCATTTT. Protein product: CASSLSSTGSRPQHF. This chain uses TRBV28 with TRBJ1-5; TRBD1 matches 7 bases. After removal of 3 bases from V and 10 bases from J, the junction contained 12 bases not matched to a gene. The germline V gene encodes CDR1 MDHEN and CDR2 SYDVKM. CDR3 size: 15 residues.

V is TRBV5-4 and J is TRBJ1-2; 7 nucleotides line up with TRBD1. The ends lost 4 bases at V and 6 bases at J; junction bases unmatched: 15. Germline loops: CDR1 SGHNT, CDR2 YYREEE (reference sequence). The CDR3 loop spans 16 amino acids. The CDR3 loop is CASSLQGQFRSNGYTF. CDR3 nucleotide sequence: TGTGCCAGCAGCCTACAGGGACAGTTTAGAAGTAATGGCTACACCTTC. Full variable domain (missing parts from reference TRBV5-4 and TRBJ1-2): ETGVTQSPTHLIKTRGQQVTLRCSSQSGHNTVSWYQQALGQGPQFIFQYYREEENGRGNFPPRFSGLQFPNYSSELNVNALELDDSALYLCASSLQGQFRSNGYTFGSGTRLTVV.

CDR3: CASSLAFEQGGYEQYF. CDR3 DNA: TGCGCCAGCAGCTTGGCCTTTGAACAGGGAGGCTACGAGCAGTACTTC. The V gene is TRBV5-1, the J gene TRBJ2-7, with D possibly called TRBD1 or TRBD2 (6 bases each). With 0 bases removed from V and 3 bases from J, the gap between germline ends came to 16 bases. Germline CDR1 and CDR2: SGHRS and YFSETQ. This CDR3 region has 16 residues.

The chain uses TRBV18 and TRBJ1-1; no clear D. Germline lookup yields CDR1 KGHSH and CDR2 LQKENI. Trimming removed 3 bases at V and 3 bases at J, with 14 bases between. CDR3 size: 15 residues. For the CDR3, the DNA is TGTGCCAGCTCACCGACATTGGGGAAAGACACTGAAGCTTTCTTT. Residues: CASSPTLGKDTEAFF.

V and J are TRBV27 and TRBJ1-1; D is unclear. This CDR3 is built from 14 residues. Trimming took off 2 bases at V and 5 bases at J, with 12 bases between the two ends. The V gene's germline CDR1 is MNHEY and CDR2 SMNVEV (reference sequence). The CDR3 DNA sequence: TGTGCCAGCAGTTTAAGGCGGTCGGCGACTGAAGCTTTCTTT. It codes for CASSLRRSATEAFF.